This paragraph covers one T cell receptor beta chain sequence. The entry originates in a study of blood T cell repertoires in COVID-19. Germline-derived CDR1 and CDR2 are GTSNPN and SVGIG (reference sequence). The CDR3 loop spans 16 amino acids. The germline V and J ends were trimmed by 2 bases and 1 base, with 17 bases remaining between them. Original processing methods: Reference gene primer amplification gave estimated nucleated cell counts. Here immunoSEQ multiplex PCR was the method, and the copy in TCRdb shows in-frame clones only, minus some. V and J calls and clone size are given by that table; D and trimming were obtained from the DNA. The repertoire consists of over 250,000 clones, with around 90% occurring once and the leading ten covering around 1%.

The clonotype comes from a woman in her 30s who had recovered from COVID-19. The sample taken for sequencing was PBMCs or T cells enriched from blood (not recorded which). This chain links TRBV30 with TRBJ1-1; no definite D call. The CDR3 here is CAWSPQSGYSNTEAFF. The CDR3 DNA reads TGTGCCTGGAGTCCCCAGTCGGGATACTCGAACACTGAAGCTTTCTTT.